The source of this TCR beta chain is a study of lymphopenia after photon versus proton radiotherapy (dated by TCRdb to the late 2010s). Regarding the research as a whole: The study compared the immunological effects of photon versus proton radiation therapy in patients with gastrointestinal tumors who developed high-grade lymphopenia. The cohort included roughly 18 patients with gastrointestinal tumors who developed lymphopenia after receiving either photon or proton therapy. The goal of the study was to characterize the differences between the two radiation modalities in how they affect the immune system. Overall study results and their limits: During treatment, patients who received proton therapy stayed relatively stable, whereas patients who received photon therapy lost naive T cells and TCR diversity and gained effector/memory populations. Across the cohort, a larger post-nadir drop in TCR diversity was inversely correlated with overall survival time among patients who died. After the lymphocyte count nadir, photon-treated repertoires showed oligoclonal expansion, especially of CD8+ Temra cells, which drove the drop in diversity. The authors looked at the survival association only in patients who died, and they framed better survival with proton therapy as a possibility rather than a demonstrated result.

About this clone: Its target antigen remains unknown. At one end, the junction sequence differs from germline, possibly due to a read error.

The receptor library was made with the immunoSEQ multiplex PCR assay. Deep sequencing of rearranged TCR beta loci, alongside multiparametric flow cytometry, was used to profile T cell repertoires. TCRdb obtained this table from immuneACCESS and retained in-frame rearrangements with V and J assigned. These tables miss some clones; where compared with another copy, unresolved V genes account for less than half of the shortfall, and the remainder is unexplained. This sample has tens of thousands of clones in its table, and around four fifths of those were observed once. The ten top clones hold over 20% of the sample. Specimen: peripheral blood, collected from a patient treated with proton-based radiotherapy. The TCR was taken from a woman in her 70s with pancreatic cancer.

The CDR3 protein is CASSLGEGGGFTEELFF. At the DNA level, the sequence is TGTGCCAGCAGCTTAGGGGAGGGTGGGGGCTTCACCGAGGAGCTGTTTTTT. The sequence is built from TRBV7-8 and TRBJ2-2, with a weak D call of TRBD2 (7 bases match). Spanning cysteine to phenylalanine, the CDR3 consists of 17 amino acids. Just CDR3 DNA is preserved here, 51 bases in frame from base 1. CDR1 and CDR2 were assigned from the germline V gene as SGHVS and FQNEAQ.